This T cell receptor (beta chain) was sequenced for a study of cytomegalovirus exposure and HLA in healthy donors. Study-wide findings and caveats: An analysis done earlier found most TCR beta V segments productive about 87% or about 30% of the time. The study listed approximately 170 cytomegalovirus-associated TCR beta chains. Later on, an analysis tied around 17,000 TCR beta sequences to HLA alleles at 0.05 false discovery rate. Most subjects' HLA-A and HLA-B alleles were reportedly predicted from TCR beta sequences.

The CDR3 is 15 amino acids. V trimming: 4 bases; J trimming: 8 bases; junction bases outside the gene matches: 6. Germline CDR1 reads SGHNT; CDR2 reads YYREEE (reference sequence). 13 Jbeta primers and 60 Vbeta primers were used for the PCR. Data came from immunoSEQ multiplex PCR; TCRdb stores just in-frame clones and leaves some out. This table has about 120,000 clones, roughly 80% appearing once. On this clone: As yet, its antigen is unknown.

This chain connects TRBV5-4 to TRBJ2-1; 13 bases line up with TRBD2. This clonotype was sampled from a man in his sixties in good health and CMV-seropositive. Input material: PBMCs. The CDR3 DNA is TGTGCCAGCAGCCCACGGACTAGCGGGAGACATGAGCAGTTCTTC. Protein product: CASSPRTSGRHEQFF. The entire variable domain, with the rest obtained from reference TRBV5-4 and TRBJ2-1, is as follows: ETGVTQSPTHLIKTRGQQVTLRCSSQSGHNTVSWYQQALGQGPQFIFQYYREEENGRGNFPPRFSGLQFPNYSSELNVNALELDDSALYLCASSPRTSGRHEQFFGPGTRLTVL.